This T cell receptor beta chain stems from a study of cytomegalovirus exposure and HLA in healthy donors. This clone was picked up a small number of times. The target antigen is unknown. The study, taken as a whole, reports: Sequencing depth across donors, presence/absence analyses assumed, was roughly uniform. What was likely a sequencing artifact was a cluster of highly shared sequence variants. Researchers counted around 160 TCR beta chains as cytomegalovirus-associated.

V was clipped by 3 bases and J by 7 bases, with 19 bases between them. The CDR3 is 15 residues long. Germline values: CDR1 MNHNS, CDR2 SASEGT. With 60 Vbeta and 13 Jbeta primers, the PCR was carried out. In the original workflow: Among the unique TCR beta chains that a later analysis counted, around 72 million in all, about 11 million were shared. The method was immunoSEQ multiplex PCR; TCRdb's version includes in-frame clones alone and lacks a portion of them. The V and J calls and clone size were taken over from that table, and D and trimming were inferred from the DNA. Among around 85,000 clones listed, about 82% were seen once.

This receptor was obtained from a man under 40 in good health and CMV-seronegative. The V gene is TRBV6-1, the J gene TRBJ2-7, with a weak D call TRBD2 (7 bases). Sequencing used PBMCs. In nucleotides, the CDR3 is TGTGCCAGCAGTGAGGATTGGGAGGGGCAGGGGGAGCAGTACTTC. It translates to CASSEDWEGQGEQYF.